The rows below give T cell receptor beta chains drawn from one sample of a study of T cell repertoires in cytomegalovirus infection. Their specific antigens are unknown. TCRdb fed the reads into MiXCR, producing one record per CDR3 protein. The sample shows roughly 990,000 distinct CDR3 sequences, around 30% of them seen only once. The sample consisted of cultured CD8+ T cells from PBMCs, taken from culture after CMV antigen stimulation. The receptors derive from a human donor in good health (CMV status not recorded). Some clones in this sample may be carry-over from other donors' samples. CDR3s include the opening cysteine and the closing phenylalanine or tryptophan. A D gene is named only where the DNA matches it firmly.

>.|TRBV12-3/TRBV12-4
CASSRSREGKLPTNEKLFF
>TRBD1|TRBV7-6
CASRLGADRGNYNEQFF
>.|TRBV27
CASSISGWGSTEAFF
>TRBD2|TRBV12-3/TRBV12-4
CASSFGAGGRETQYF
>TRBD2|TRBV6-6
CASGLAGFDEQFF
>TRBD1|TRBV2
CASSPNPQGVEQFF
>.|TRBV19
CASSIDRGDYYGYTF
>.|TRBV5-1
CATPRGGPSYNEQFF
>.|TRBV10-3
CAIGSELTGELFF
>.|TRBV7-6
CASSPGAGPTLTDTQYF
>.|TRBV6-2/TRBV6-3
CASTTTWTDPNQPQHF
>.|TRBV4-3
CASSQENHREVWFKSNQPQHF
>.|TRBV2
CANSEAQGHQPQHF
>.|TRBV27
CASSLLGQIYNEQFF
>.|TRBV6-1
CASSVGGSSNQPQHF
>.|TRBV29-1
CSVGLNYGYTF
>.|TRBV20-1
CSARDRAGAFTGELFF
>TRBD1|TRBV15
CATSRDGGQGSEKLFF
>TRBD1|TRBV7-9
CASSRQGEQFF
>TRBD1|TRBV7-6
CASSLKVPGQKSTDTQYF
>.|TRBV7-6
CANSLGSTEAFF
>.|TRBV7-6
CASSLGGQERYEQYF
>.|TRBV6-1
CASSESLTSSTDTQYF
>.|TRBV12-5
CASGFLFGGELFF
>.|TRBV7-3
CASSLTRARVLLGYTF
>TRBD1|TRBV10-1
CASSENWDSREQYF
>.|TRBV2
CASGSGGQPQHF
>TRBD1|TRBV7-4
CASSPGTGDALGQPQHF
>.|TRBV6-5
CASSSHGAGQPQHF
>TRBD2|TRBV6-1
CASSEVGGRSYEQYF
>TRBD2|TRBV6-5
CASSYGLAGASSYNEQFF
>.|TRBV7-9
CASSPRTGTTHGYTF
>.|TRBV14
CASSQDRIAVWETQYF
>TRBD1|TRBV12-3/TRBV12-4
CASSPTGGGGYTF
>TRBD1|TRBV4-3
CASSQALTGATEAFF
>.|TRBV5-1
CASSLYPRVMNTEAFF
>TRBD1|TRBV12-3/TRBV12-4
CASSPRQGPTGYTF
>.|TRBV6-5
CASSYSSLQGGAFF
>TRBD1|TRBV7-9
CASSGQGDGEAKNIQYF
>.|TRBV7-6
CASSPWTVSPNEKLFF
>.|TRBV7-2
CASSLVEHPGIATGELFF
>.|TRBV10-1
CASSESKGRNEQFF
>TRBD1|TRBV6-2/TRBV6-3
CASSYPSSGTGTEAFF
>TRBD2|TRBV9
CASSVSSGESGETQYF
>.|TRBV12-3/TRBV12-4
CASSRHADLNREKLFF